Here is one T cell receptor (beta chain) with its context. Additional DNA sequences in this sample encode the identical CDR3. The CDR3 covers 13 residues. V lost 5 bases, J lost 4 bases, and 1 base stayed unmatched. Germline lookup yields CDR1 MNHEY and CDR2 SVGAGI. Clones were read by immunoSEQ multiplex PCR, and TCRdb kept only the in-frame ones, dropping some. The table has 640,000 or so clones, 70% to 90% seen once; the top ten hold under 0.01%. The sample comes from a study of shared T cell receptors in the human thymus. This sample also belongs to another study, concerning human thymus T cells. This second report adds: Thymus pieces cut out during corrective heart surgery were the tissue that was used. An apparent bias in V and J gene usage was seen in thymic and blood repertoires. What related research reported was that thymic repertoires overlapped highly among unrelated individuals.

Sequencing input: thymocytes. The TCR comes from a boy under two years old with a congenital heart defect. This chain joins TRBV6-5 and TRBJ1-3; 8 nucleotides line up with TRBD1. The CDR3 coding sequence is TGTGCCAGCAGTCGGACAGGGGGAAACACCATATATTTT. Encoded protein: CASSRTGGNTIYF.